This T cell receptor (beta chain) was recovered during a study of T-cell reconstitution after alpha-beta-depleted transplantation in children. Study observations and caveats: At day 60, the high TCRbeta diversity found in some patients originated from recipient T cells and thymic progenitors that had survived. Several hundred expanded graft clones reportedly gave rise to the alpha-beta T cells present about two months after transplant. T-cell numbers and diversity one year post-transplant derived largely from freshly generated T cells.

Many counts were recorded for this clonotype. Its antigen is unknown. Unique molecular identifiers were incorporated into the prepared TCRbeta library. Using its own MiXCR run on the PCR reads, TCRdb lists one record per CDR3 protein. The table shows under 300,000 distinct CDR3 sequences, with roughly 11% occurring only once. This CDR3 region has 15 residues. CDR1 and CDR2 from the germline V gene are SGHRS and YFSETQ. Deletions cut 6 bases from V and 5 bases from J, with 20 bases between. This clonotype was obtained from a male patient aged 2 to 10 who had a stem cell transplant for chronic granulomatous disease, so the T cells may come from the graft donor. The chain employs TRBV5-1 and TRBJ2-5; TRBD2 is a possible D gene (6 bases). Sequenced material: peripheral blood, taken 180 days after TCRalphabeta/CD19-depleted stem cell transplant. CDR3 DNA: TGCGCCAGCACCGACCTCGGGGGAGCGAGCGAGACCCAGTACTTC. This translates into CASTDLGGASETQYF.